This TCR beta chain was sequenced in a study of persistence of HIV-infected CD4 T cells. Turning to the study itself: Suppressive ART had lasted a median of around 8 years. Broader study findings: Proviral oligoclonality tracked with TCR oligoclonality within the same sorted cells. TCR analyses could not target the rare provirus-carrying CMV-responding cells.

Sequencing used immunoSEQ version 4 in survey mode. Assay: immunoSEQ multiplex PCR; the TCRdb copy retains only in-frame clones and omits some. The sample shows about 64,000 clones, about 81% of them seen only once. The stimulus was an HIV-1 Gag 15-mer peptide pool, 1 ug/peptide/mL. Sorted nonresponding memory CD4+ T cells were CD40L-negative, CD69-negative, CD45RO-high. With respect to this clone: Antigen specificity is unknown.

The V segment lost 6 bases and the J segment 5 bases; nucleotides outside the gene matches: 4. The germline gives CDR1 MRHNA, CDR2 SNTAGT. This CDR3 region has 14 residues. Sequenced here: CD4+ T cells sorted from PBMCs after approximately 20-hour stimulation, sampled from a patient who received antiretroviral therapy. The source is an adult man with HIV who was CMV-seropositive. This rearrangement joins TRBV6-4 to TRBJ2-1; 10 bases agree with TRBD1. CDR3 sequence: CASSRDRGHNEQFF. For the CDR3, the DNA is TGTGCCAGCAGCCGGGACAGGGGCCACAATGAGCAGTTCTTC.